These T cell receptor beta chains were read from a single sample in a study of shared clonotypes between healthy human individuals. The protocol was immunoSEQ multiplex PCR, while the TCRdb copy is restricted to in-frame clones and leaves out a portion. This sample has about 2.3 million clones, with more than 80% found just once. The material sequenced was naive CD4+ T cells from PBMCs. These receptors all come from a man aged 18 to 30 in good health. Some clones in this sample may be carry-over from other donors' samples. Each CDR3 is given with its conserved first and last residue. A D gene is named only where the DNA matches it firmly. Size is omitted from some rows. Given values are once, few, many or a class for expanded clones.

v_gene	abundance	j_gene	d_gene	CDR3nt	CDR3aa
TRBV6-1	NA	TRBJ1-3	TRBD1	TGTGCCAGCAGTTTGACAGGACAGGGTCTGATATATTTT	CASSLTGQGLIYF
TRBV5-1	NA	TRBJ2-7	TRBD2	TGCGCCAGCAGCTGGGGGGGACTAGCGGGAGGAAGCTCCTACGAGCAGTACTTC	CASSWGGLAGGSSYEQYF
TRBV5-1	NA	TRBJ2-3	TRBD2	TGCGCCAGCAGCTTAGCGGTGGGCGGGAGGTCCACAGATACGCAGTATTTT	CASSLAVGGRSTDTQYF
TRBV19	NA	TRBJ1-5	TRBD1	TGTGCCAGTAGTTATACAGGGGGCCGTCAGCCCCAGCATTTT	CASSYTGGRQPQHF
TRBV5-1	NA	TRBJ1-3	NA	TGCGCCAGCAGCTTGGGCACTCAGCACTCTGGAAACACCATATATTTT	CASSLGTQHSGNTIYF
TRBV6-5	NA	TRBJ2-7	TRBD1	TGTGCCAGCAGAACCAACAGGGGTTGGGAATACGAGCAGTACTTC	CASRTNRGWEYEQYF
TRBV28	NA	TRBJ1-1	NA	TGTGCCAGCAGCCCCACAGGACGGGGGCGCATAGCTTTCTTT	CASSPTGRGRIAFF
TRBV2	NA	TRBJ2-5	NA	TGTGCCAGCGACAGAAGTTTAATCCAGACCCAGTACTTC	CASDRSLIQTQYF
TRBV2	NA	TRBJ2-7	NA	TGTGCCAGCAGCGGGACGCGGGACGGGCAGTACTTC	CASSGTRDGQYF
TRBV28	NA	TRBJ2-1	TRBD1	TGTGCCAGCAGTCGACAGGGGGCCTATTTCTTC	CASSRQGAYFF
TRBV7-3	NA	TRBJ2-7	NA	TGTGCCAGCAGCCCATACTATACAATGGAGGGCTCCTACGAGCAGTACTTC	CASSPYYTMEGSYEQYF
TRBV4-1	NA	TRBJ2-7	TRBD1	TGCGCCAGCAGCCCCACCGGGACAGGTTTCTACGAGCAGTACTTC	CASSPTGTGFYEQYF
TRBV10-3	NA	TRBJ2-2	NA	TGTGCCATCACTGGGGGCGGGAGACACAACACCGGGGAGCTGTTTTTT	CAITGGGRHNTGELFF
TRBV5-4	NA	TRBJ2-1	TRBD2	TGTGCCAGCAGCACTAGCGGGGCCTCCTACAATGAGCAGTTCTTC	CASSTSGASYNEQFF
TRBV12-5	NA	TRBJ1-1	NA	TGTGCTAGTGGTATGGGGAAGCGGACTGAAGCTTTCTTT	CASGMGKRTEAFF
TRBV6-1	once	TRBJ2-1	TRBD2	TGTGCCAGCAGTGAAGTAGCGGGAGGGCCGACCGAGCAGTTCTTC	CASSEVAGGPTEQFF
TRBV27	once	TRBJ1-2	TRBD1	TGTGCCAGCAGTTTCAACAGACAGGGAAGGAATGGCTACACCTTC	CASSFNRQGRNGYTF
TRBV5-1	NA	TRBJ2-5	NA	TGCGCCAGCAGCGAACAGGGCGATGAGACCCAGTACTTC	CASSEQGDETQYF
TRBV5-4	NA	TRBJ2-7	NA	TGTGCCAGCAGCTTTCCTCGGGGTGCGGGGGCCCCCGAGCAGTACTTC	CASSFPRGAGAPEQYF
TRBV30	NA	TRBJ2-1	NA	TGTGCCTGGAGTAGGCAGGCCAATGAGCAGTTCTTC	CAWSRQANEQFF
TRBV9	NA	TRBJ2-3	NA	TGTGCCAGCAGCCCGCGAGCCTTCTCCACTAGCACAGATACGCAGTATTTT	CASSPRAFSTSTDTQYF
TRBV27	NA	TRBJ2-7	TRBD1	TGTGCCAGCAGCTCGGCCGGGACAGGGGACCACGAGCAGTACTTC	CASSSAGTGDHEQYF
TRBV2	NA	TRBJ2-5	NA	TGTGCCAGCAGCGAATCGGGGTCCCCGTACCAAGAGACCCAGTACTTC	CASSESGSPYQETQYF
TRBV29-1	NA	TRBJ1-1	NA	TGCAGCGTTTCCGGGATCCCGGGAGGGAACACTGAAGCTTTCTTT	CSVSGIPGGNTEAFF
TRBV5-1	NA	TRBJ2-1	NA	TGCGCCAGCAGCTTGAATTCGGGATCCTACAATGAGCAGTTCTTC	CASSLNSGSYNEQFF
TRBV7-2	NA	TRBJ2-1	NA	TGTGCCAGCAGCTTCACCTTGAGCTCCTACAATGAGCAGTTCTTC	CASSFTLSSYNEQFF
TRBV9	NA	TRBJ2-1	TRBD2	TGTGCCAGCAGCCCAGGGACTAGCGGGATCAACAATGAGCAGTTCTTC	CASSPGTSGINNEQFF
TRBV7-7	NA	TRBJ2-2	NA	TGTGCCAGCAGCTTAAGTCAAGGGACCGGGGAGCTGTTTTTT	CASSLSQGTGELFF
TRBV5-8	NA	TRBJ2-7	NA	TGTGCCAGCAGCTTACAATTGCTCGAGCAGTACTTC	CASSLQLLEQYF
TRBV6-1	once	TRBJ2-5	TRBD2	TGTGCCAGCAGTGAAGGGCGGCTAGCGGGAGTTGAGACCCAGTACTTC	CASSEGRLAGVETQYF
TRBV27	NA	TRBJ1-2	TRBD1	TGTGCCAGCAGTTTATACGGGACAGGGCCTGTGAGGGATGGCTACACCTTC	CASSLYGTGPVRDGYTF
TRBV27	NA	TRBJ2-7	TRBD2	TGTGCCAGCAGACAATCAGGGCTAGCGGACTCCTACGAGCAGTACTTC	CASRQSGLADSYEQYF
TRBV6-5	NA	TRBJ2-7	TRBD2	TGTGCCAGCAGTTCGGTGGGGGGGACGGGAGGGAGAGAGCAGTACTTC	CASSSVGGTGGREQYF
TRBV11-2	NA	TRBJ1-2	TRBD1	TGTGCCAGCAGCCGAGGGACAGGCTTTAACTATGGCTACACCTTC	CASSRGTGFNYGYTF
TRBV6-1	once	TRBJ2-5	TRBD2	TGTGCCAGCAGTGAAGCTTGGGCTAGCGGGAGAAAAGAGACCCAGTACTTC	CASSEAWASGRKETQYF
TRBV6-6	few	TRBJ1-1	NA	TGTGCCAGCAGTTCCCAGGGTGAGGACACTGAAGCTTTCTTT	CASSSQGEDTEAFF
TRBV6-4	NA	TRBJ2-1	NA	TGTGCCAGCAGTGAAGGGGCAGGGGTTGAGCAGTTCTTC	CASSEGAGVEQFF
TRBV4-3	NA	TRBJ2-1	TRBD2	TGCGCCAGCAGCCAACACCACAGCGGGGTCCCCAATGAGCAGTTCTTC	CASSQHHSGVPNEQFF
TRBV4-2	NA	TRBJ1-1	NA	TGTGCCAGCAGCCAAGTCACCTCGGTAGGGAACACTGAAGCTTTCTTT	CASSQVTSVGNTEAFF
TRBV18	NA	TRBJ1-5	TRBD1	TGTGCCAGCTCACTAGGGACAGGGCCATATCAGCCCCAGCATTTT	CASSLGTGPYQPQHF
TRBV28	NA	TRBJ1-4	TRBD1	TGTGCCAGCAGTCCTACGGGACAGGTGACAACTAATGAAAAACTGTTTTTT	CASSPTGQVTTNEKLFF
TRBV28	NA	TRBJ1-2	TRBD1	TGTGCCAGCAGAAACAACAGGGGGCGTCGTGGCTACACCTTC	CASRNNRGRRGYTF